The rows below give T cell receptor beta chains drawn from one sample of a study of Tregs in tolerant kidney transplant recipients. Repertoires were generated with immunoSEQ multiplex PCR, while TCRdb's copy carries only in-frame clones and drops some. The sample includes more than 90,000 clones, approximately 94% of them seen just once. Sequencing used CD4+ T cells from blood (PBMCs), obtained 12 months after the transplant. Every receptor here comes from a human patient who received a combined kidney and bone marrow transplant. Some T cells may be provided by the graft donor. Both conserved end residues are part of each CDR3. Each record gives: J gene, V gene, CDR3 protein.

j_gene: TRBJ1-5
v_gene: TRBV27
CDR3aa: CASTLGRGQPQHF

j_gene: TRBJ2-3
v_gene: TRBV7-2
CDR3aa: CASSQDSGRALDTQYF

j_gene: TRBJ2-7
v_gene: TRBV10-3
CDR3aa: CAISSSGSNYEQYF

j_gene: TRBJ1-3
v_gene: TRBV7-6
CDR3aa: CASSFRGPGNTIYF

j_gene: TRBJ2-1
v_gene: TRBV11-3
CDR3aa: CASSHNSANEQFF

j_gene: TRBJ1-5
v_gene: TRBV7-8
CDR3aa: CASSLAPGQFSNQPQHF

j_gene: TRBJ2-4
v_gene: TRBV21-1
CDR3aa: CASSKGQDAKNIQYF

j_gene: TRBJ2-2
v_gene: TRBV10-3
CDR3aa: CAISLTGELFF

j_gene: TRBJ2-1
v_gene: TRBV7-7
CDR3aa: CASSLPTEMPSGNEQFF

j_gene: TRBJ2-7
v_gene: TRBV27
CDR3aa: CASSRSGLAGDYEQYF

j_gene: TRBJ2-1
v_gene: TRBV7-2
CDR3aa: CASSPLGGVGGNYNEQFF

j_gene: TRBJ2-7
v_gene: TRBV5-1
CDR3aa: CASSLGQQGIAYEQYF

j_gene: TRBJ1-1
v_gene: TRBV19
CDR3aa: CASNYQRGLKAFF

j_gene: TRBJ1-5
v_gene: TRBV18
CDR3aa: CASSANRGRTDQPQHF

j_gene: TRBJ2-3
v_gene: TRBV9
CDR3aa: CASSTYSLDTQYF

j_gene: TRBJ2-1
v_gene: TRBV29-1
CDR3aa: CSVERARYNEQFF

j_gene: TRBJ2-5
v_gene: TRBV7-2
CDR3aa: CASSLVSSGIQETQYF

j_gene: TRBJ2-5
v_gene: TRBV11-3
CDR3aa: CASRGLAGGKETQYF

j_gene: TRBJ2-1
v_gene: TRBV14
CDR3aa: CASSPSPRAGGLGEQFF

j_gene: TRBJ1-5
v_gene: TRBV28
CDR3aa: CASSFGGQGWNQPQHF

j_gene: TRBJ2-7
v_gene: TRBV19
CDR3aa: CASGTGGWREQYF

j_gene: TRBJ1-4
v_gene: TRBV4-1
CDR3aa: CASSQRQGAGEKLFF

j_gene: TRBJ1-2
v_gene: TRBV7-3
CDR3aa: CASSLEGARGYTF

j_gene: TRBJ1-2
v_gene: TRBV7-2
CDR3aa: CASSLGRDYGYTF

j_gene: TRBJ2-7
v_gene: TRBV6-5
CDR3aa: CASSQGPFYEQYF

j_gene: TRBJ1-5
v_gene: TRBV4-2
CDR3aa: CASSLGASGTGVQPQHF

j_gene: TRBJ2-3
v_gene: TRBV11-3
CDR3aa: CASSLGAGTDTQYF

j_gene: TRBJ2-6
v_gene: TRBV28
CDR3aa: CASSGRAGSGANVLTF

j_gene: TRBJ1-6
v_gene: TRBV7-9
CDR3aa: CASSRGQGESPLHF

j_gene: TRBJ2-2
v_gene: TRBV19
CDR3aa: CASSRQGTGTGELFF

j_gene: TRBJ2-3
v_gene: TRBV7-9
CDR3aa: CASSFSGGDTQYF